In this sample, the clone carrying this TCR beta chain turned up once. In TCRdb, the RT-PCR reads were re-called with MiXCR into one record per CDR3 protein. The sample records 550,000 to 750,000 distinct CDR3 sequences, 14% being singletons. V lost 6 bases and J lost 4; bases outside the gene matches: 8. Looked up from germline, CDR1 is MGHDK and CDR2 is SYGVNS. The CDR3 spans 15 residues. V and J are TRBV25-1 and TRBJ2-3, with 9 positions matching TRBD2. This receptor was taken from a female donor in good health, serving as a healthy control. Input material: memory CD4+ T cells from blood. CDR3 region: CASSLPSGKADTQYF. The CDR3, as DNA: TGTGCCAGCAGCCTACCTAGCGGGAAGGCAGATACGCAGTATTTT.